This T cell receptor beta chain was captured by sequencing in a study of blood T cell repertoires in COVID-19. About the research overall: Recovered status in Cohort 3 required two negative PCRs, clearance, or symptom resolution.

The CDR3 is 16 residues long. The J segment lost 3 bases and the V segment lost 1 base, leaving 6 bases of the junction unmatched. Germline V gives CDR1 LGHNA, CDR2 YNFKEQ. The assay was immunoSEQ multiplex PCR, and TCRdb's table has in-frame clones only and misses some. Here the sample spans around 200,000 clones, 86% being singletons. The source material was PBMCs or T cells enriched from blood (not recorded which). The clonotype comes from a woman between 45 and 60 years old in a cohort exposed to, infected with or recovered from COVID-19 (not recorded which). The chain is built from TRBV4-2 and TRBJ2-7; 10 nucleotides match TRBD2. The CDR3 nucleotides read TGTGCCAGCAGCCAAGGCTTAGCGGGGGGTTACTACGAGCAGTACTTC. Its translation is CASSQGLAGGYYEQYF.